The table lists the clone carrying this T cell receptor (beta chain) with many counts. Its antigen is not known. With constant-segment primers, 5'RACE yielded cDNA libraries of TCR alpha and TCR beta that carried sample barcodes and UMIs. TCRdb processed the 5' RACE reads anew with MiXCR; each CDR3 protein has one entry. The repertoire holds approximately 89,000 distinct CDR3 sequences, with over 10% as singletons. This sample is drawn from a study of T-cell memory formation after mild COVID-19. Study-wide points: Prior to infection, memory already included some responding clones, suggesting cross-reactive memory joined.

Sequenced input: PBMCs or a T cell subset sorted from them (not recorded which). The receptor was isolated from a man between 18 and 35 years old who had mild COVID-19 (a few samples of this study predate the infection). Cell type and time point are not known.

CDR3 sequence: CASSFLTGSDEQFF. Written as DNA, the CDR3 is TGCGCCAGCAGCTTCCTTACGGGGAGCGATGAGCAGTTCTTC. This chain joins TRBV5-1 and TRBJ2-1, with D possibly matching TRBD2 (5 bases). The CDR3 length is 14 residues. Germline CDR1 reads SGHRS; CDR2 reads YFSETQ. The V end lost 2 bases, the J end lost 8 bases, and 14 bases lay between the germline ends.